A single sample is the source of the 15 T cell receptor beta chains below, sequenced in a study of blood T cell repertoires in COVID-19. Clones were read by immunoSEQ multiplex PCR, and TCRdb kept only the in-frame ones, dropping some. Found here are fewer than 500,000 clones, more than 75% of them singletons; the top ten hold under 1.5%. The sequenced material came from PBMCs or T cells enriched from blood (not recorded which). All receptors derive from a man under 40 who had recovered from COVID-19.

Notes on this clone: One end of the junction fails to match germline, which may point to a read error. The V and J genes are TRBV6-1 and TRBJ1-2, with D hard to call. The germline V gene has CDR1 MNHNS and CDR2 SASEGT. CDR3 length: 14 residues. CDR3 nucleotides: TGTGCCAGCACTGAAAGCCCTGCTGTCCGGGGCTACACCTTC. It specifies CASTESPAVRGYTF.

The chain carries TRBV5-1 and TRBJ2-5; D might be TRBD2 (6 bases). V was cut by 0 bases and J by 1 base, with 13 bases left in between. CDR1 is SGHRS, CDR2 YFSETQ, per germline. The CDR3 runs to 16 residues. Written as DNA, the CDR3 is TGCGCCAGCAGCTTGGCCGGGGGTGTTGTCCAAGAGACCCAGTACTTC. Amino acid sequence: CASSLAGGVVQETQYF.

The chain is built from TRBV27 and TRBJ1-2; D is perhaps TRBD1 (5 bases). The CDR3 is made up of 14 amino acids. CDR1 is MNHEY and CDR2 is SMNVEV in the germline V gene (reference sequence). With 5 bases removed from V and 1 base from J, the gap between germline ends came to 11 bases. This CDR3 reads CASSPTVVNYGYTF. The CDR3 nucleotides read TGTGCCAGCAGTCCGACAGTTGTTAACTATGGCTACACCTTC.

DNA of the CDR3: TGTGCCAGTAGTTCGCGGACAGGGGGCGCTTCGAAGGATGGCTACACCTTC. Amino acids: CASSSRTGGASKDGYTF. The V gene is TRBV19, the J gene TRBJ1-2, with 11 bases identical to TRBD1. Germline CDR1 LNHDA, CDR2 SQIVND (reference sequence). V shed 5 bases, J shed 6 bases, and the junction held 14 bases outside the gene matches. CDR3 size: 17 residues.

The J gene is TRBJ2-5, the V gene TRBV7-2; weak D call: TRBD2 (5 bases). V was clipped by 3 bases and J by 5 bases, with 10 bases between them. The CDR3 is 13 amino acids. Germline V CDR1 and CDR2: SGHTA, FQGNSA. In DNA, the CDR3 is TGTGCCAGCAGCTTCGGACCGGGGGAGACCCAGTACTTC. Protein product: CASSFGPGETQYF.

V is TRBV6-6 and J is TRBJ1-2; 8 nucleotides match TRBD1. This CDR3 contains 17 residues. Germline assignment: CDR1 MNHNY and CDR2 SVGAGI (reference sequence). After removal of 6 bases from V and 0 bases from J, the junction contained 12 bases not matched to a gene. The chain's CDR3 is CASSRLTGVGSNYGYTF. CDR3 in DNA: TGTGCCAGCAGCCGACTGACAGGGGTAGGGTCTAACTATGGCTACACCTTC.

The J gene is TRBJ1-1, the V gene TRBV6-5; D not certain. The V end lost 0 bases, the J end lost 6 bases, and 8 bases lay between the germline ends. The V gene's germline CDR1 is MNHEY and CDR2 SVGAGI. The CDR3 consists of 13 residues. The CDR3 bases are TGTGCCAGCAGTTACTCCCTGGGCGCTGAAGCTTTCTTT. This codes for CASSYSLGAEAFF.

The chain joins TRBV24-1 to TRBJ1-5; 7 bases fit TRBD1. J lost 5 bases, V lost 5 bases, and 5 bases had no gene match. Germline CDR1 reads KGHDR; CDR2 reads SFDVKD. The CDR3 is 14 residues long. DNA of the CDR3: TGTGCCACCAGTGGCAGGGGGGAGGATCAGCCCCAGCATTTT. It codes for CATSGRGEDQPQHF.

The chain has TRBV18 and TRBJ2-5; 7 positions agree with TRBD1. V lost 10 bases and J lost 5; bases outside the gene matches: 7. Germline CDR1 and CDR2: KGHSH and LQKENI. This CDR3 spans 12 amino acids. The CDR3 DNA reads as TGTGCCACCGCTAGGGGGCCGGAGACCCAGTACTTC. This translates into CATARGPETQYF. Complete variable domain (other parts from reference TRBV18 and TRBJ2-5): NAGVMQNPRHLVRRRGQEARLRCSPMKGHSHVYWYRQLPEEGLKFMVYLQKENIIDESGMPKERFSAEFPKEGPSILRIQQVVRGDSAAYFCATARGPETQYFGPGTRLLVL.

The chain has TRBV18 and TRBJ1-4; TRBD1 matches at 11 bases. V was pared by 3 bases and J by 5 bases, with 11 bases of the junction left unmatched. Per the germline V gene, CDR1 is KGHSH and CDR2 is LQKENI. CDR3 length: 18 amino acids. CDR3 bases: TGTGCCAGCTCACCCCCGGGACAGGGGGTGAAGGGGAATGAAAAACTGTTTTTT. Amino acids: CASSPPGQGVKGNEKLFF.

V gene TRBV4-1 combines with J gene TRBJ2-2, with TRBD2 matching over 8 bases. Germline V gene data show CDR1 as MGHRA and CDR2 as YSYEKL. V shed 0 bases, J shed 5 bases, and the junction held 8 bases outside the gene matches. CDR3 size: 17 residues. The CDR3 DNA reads TGCGCCAGCAGCCAAGATCGGTGGCGGGGGGAGACCGGGGAGCTGTTTTTT. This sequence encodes CASSQDRWRGETGELFF.

The CDR3, as DNA: TGTGCCAGCAGCTTGGGAACAGGTGGAGAGACCCAGTACTTC. Translated: CASSLGTGGETQYF. This chain joins TRBV5-4 and TRBJ2-5; perhaps TRBD1 as D (5 bases). The CDR3 covers 14 residues. Germline CDR1 is SGHNT and CDR2 is YYREEE (reference sequence). Deletions cut 0 bases from V and 4 bases from J, with 10 bases between.

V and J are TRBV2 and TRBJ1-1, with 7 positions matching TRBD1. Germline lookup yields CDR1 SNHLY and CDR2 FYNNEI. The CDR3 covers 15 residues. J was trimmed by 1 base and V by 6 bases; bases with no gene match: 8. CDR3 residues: CASSLQGWANTEAFF. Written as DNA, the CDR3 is TGTGCCAGCAGCTTACAGGGGTGGGCGAACACTGAAGCTTTCTTT.

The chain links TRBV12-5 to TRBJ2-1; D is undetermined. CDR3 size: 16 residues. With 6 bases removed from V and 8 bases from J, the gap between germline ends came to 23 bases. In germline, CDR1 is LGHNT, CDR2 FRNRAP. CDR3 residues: CASGPTEFRGIYEQFF. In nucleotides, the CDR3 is TGTGCTAGTGGCCCTACCGAATTCCGCGGAATATATGAGCAGTTCTTC.

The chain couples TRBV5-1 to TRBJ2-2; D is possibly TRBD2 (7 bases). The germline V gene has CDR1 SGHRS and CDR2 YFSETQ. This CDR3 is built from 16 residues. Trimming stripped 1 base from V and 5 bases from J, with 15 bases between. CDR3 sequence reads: CASSLTGGAMTGELFF. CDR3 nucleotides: TGCGCCAGCAGCTTGACGGGGGGCGCGATGACCGGGGAGCTGTTTTTT.